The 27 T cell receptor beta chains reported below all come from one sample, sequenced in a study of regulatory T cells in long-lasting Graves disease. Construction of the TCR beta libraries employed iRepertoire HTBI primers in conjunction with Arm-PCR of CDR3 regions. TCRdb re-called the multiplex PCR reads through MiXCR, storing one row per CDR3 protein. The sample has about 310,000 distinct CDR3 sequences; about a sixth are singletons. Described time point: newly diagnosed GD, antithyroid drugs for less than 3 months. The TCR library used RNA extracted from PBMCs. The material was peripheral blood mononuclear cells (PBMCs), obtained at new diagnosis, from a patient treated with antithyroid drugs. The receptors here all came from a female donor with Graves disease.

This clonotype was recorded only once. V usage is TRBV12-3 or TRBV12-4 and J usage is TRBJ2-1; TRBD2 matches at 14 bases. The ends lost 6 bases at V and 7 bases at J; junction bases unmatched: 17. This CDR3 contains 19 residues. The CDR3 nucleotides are TGTGCCAGCAGGAGCGGGACTAGCGGGAGTGAGACAAATCCAAATGAGCAGTTCTTC. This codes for CASRSGTSGSETNPNEQFF.

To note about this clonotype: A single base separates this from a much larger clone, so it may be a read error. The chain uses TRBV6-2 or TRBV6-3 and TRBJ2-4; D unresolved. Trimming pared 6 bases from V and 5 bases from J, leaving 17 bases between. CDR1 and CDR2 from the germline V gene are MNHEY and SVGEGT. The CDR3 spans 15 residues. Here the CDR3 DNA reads TGTGCCAGCAGCCTTTCCCCGACAAGGGAAAACATTCAGTACTTC. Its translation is CASSLSPTRENIQYF.

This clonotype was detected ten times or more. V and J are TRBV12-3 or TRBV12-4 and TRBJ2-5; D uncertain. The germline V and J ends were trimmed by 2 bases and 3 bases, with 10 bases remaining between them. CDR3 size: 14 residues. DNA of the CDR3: TGTGCCAGCAGTTTAATGCAGTTGGAAGAGACCCAGTACTTC. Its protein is CASSLMQLEETQYF.

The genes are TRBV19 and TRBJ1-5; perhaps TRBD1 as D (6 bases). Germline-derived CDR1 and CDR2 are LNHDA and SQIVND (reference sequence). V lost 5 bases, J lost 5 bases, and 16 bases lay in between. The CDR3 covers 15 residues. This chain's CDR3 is CASSWAPSGDQPQHF. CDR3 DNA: TGTGCCAGTAGTTGGGCCCCGTCAGGGGATCAGCCCCAGCATTTT.

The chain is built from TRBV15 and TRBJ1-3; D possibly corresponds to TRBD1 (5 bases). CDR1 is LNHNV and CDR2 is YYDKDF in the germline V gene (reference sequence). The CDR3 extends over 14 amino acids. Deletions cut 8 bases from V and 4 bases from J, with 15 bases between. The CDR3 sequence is CATGTAGPGNTIYF. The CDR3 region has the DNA TGTGCCACCGGCACGGCAGGGCCAGGAAACACCATATATTTT.

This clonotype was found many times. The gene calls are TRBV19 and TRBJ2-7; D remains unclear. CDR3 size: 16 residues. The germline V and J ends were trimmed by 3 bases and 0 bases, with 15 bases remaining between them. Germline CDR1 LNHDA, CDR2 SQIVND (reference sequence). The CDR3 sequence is CASSMRWRPYSYEQYF. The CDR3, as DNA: TGTGCCAGTAGTATGAGGTGGAGACCCTACTCCTACGAGCAGTACTTC.

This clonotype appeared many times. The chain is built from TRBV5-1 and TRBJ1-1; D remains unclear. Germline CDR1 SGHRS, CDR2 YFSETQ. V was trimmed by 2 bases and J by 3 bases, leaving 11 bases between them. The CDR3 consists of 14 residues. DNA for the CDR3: TGCGCCAGCAGCTTTGAAGATACGTACACTGAAGCTTTCTTT. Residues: CASSFEDTYTEAFF.

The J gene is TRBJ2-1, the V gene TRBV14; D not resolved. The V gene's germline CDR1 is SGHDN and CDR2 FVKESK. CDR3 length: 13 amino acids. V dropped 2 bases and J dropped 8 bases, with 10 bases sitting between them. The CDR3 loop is CASSQQVKDEQFF. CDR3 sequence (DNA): TGTGCCAGCAGCCAACAAGTAAAGGATGAGCAGTTCTTC.

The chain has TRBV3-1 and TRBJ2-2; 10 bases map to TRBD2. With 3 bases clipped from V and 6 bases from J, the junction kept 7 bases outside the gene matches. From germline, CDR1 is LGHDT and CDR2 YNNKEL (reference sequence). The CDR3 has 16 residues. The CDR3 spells CASSQESGRAPGELFF. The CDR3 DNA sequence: TGTGCCAGCAGCCAGGAAAGCGGGAGGGCCCCCGGGGAGCTGTTTTTT.

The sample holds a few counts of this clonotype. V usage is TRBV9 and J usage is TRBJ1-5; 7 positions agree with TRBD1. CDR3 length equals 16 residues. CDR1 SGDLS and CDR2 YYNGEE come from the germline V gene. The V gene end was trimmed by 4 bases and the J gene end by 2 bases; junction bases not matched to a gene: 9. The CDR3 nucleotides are TGTGCCAGCAGCTCAGGGTCAGGGGGACGCAATCAGCCCCAGCATTTT. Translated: CASSSGSGGRNQPQHF.

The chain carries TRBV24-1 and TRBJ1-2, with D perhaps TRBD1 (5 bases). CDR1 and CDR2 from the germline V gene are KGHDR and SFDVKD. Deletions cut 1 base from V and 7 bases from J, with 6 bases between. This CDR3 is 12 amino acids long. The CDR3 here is CATSDFGGGYTF. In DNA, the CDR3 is TGTGCCACCAGTGATTTCGGGGGTGGCTACACCTTC.

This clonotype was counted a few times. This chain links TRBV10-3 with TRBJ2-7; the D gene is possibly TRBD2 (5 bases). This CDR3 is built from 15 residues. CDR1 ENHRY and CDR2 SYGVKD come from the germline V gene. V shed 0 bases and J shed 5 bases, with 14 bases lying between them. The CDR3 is CAISESDTRSNEQYF. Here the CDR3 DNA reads TGTGCCATCAGTGAGTCGGATACTAGATCGAACGAGCAGTACTTC.

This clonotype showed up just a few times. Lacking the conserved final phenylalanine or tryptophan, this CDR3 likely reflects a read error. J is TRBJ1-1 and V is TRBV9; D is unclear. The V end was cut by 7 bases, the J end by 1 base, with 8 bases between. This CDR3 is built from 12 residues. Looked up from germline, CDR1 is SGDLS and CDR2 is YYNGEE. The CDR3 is CASGPGNTEAFY. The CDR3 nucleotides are TGTGCCAGCGGGCCGGGGAACACTGAAGCTTTCTAT.

The CDR3 nucleotides read TGTGCCTGGAGTCCCCGGCTCTCCCAACGAGTTCGGTTCACAGATACGCAGTATTTT. This sequence encodes CAWSPRLSQRVRFTDTQYF. The chain employs TRBV30 and TRBJ2-3; D remains unclear. CDR1 and CDR2 from the germline V gene are GTSNPN and SVGIG (reference sequence). The CDR3 length is 19 residues. Deletions cut 2 bases from V and 2 bases from J, with 26 bases between.

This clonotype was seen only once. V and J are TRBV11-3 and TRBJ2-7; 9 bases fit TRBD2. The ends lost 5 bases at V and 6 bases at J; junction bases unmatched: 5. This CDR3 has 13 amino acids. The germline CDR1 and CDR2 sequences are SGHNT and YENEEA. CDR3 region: CASSLSGSFEQYF. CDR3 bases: TGTGCCAGCAGCCTTAGCGGGAGTTTCGAGCAGTACTTC.

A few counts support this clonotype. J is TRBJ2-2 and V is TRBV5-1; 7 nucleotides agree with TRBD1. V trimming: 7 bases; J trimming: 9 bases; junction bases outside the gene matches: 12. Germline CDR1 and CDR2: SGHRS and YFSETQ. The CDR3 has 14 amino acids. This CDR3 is CASDSGTDYRELFF. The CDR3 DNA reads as TGCGCCAGCGATTCAGGGACAGACTACCGGGAGCTGTTTTTT.

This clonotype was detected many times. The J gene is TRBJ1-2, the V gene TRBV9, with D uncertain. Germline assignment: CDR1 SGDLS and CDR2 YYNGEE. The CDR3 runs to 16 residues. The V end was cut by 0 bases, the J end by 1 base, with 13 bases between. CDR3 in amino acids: CASSVDQSQFNYGYTF. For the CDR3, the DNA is TGTGCCAGCAGCGTAGATCAGTCGCAGTTTAACTATGGCTACACCTTC.

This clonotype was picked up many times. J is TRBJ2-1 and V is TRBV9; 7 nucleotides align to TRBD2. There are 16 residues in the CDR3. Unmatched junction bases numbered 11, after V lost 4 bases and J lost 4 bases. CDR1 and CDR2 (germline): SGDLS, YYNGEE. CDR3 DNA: TGTGCCAGCAGCATTAATGGGGAGGGTGGGTACAATGAGCAGTTCTTC. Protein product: CASSINGEGGYNEQFF.

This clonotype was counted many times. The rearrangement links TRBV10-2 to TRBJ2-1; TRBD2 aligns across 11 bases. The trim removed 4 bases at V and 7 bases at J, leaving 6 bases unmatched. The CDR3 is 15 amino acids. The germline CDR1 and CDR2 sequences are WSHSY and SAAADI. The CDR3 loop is CASSVLAGVQNEQFF. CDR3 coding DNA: TGCGCCAGCAGTGTACTAGCGGGAGTTCAGAATGAGCAGTTCTTC.

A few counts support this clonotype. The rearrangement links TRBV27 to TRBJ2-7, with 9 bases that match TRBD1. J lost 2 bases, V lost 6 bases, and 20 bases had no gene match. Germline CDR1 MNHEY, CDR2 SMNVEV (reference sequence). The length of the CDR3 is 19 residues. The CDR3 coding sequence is TGTGCCAGCAGAAGAACCGGGACAGGGCTCCCCCTAAAACCCTACGAGCAGTACTTC. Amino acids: CASRRTGTGLPLKPYEQYF.

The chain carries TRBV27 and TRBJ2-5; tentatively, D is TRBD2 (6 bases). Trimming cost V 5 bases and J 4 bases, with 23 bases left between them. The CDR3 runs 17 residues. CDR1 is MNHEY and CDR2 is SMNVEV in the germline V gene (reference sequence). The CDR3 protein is CASSIRLGDHSLETQYF. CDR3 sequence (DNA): TGTGCCAGCAGTATCAGACTAGGGGACCACTCTTTAGAGACCCAGTACTTC.

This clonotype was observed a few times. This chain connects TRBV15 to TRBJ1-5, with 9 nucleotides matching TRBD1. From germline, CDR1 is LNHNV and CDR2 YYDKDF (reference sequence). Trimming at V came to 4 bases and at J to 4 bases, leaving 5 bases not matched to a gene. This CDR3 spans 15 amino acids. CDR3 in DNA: TGTGCCACCAGCACCCGGGACAGGGTAAATCAGCCCCAGCATTTT. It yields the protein CATSTRDRVNQPQHF.

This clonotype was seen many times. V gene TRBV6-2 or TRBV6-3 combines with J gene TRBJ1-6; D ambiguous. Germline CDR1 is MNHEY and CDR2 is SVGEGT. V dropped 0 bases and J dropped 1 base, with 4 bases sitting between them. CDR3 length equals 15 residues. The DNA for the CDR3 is TGTGCCAGCAGTTACTCTCTTTCCTATAATTCACCCCTCCACTTT. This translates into CASSYSLSYNSPLHF.

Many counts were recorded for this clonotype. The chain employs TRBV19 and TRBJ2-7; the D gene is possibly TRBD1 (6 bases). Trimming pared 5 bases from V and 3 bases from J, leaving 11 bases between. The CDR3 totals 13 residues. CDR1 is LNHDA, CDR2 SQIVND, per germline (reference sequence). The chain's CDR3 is CASSRDNFYEQYF. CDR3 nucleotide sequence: TGTGCCAGTAGTCGGGACAACTTCTACGAGCAGTACTTC.

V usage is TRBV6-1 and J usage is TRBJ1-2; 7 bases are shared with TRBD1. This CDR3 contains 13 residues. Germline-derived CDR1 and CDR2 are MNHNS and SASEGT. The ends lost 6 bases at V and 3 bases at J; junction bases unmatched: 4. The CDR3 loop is CASSRTGDYGYTF. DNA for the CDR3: TGTGCCAGCAGCCGGACAGGAGACTATGGCTACACCTTC.

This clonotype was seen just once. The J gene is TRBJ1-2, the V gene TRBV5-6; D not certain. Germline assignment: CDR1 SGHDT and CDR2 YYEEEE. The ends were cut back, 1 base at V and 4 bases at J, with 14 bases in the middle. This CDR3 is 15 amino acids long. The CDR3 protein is CASSLSRLGSYGYTF. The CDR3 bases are TGTGCCAGCAGCTTGAGCAGGTTGGGTAGCTATGGCTACACCTTC.

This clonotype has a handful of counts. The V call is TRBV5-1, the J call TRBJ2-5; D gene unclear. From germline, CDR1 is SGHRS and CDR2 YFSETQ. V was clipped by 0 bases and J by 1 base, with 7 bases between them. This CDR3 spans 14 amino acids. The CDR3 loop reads CASSLEQFQETQYF. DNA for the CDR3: TGCGCCAGCAGCTTGGAACAATTCCAAGAGACCCAGTACTTC.